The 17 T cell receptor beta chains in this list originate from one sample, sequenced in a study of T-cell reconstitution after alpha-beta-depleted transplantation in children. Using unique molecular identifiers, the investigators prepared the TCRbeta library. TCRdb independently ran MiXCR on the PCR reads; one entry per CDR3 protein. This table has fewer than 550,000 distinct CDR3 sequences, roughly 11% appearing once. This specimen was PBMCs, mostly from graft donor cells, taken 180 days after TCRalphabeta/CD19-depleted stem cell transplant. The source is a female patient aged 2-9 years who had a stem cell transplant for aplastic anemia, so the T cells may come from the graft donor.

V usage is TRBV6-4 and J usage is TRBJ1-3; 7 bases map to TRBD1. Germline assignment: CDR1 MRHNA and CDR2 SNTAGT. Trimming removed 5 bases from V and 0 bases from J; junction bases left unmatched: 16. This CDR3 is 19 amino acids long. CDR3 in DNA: TGTGCCAGCAGTCACCCCCGGGACAGAAGCCTAATCTCTGGAAACACCATATATTTT. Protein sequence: CASSHPRDRSLISGNTIYF.

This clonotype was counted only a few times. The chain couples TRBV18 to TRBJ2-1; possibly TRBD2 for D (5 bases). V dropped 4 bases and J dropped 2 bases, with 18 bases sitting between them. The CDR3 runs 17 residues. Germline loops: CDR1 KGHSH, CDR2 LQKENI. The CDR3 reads CASSRGMIVDPYNEQFF. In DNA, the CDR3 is TGTGCCAGCTCACGAGGGATGATCGTGGACCCCTACAATGAGCAGTTCTTC.

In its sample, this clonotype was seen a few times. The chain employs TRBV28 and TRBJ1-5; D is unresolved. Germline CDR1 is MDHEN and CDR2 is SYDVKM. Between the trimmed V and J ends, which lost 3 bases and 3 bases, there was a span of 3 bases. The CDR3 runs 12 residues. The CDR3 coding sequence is TGTGCCAGCAGTTTGCTCAATCAGCCCCAGCATTTT. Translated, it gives CASSLLNQPQHF.

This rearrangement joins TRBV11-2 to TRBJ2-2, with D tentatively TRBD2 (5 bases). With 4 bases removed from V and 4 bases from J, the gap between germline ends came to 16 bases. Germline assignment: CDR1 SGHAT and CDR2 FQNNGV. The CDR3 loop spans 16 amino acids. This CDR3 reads CASSSPWRWGTGELFF. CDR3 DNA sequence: TGTGCCAGCAGCTCCCCGTGGAGGTGGGGCACCGGGGAGCTGTTTTTT. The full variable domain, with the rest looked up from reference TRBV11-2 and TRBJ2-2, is EAGVAQSPRYKIIEKRQSVAFWCNPISGHATLYWYQQILGQGPKLLIQFQNNGVVDDSQLPKDRFSAERLKGVDSTLKIQPAKLEDSAVYLCASSSPWRWGTGELFFGEGSRLTVL.

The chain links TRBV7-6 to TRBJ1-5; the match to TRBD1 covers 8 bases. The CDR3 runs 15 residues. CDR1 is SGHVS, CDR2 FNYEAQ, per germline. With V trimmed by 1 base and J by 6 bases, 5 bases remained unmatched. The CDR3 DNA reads TGTGCCAGCAGCTTAGGGACAGGGCTCCCTCAGCCCCAGCATTTT. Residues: CASSLGTGLPQPQHF.

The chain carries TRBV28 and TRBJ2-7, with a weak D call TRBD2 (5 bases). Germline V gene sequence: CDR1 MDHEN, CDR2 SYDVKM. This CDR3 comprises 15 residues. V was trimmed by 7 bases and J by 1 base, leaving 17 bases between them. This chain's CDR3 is CASTLGLAVSYEQYF. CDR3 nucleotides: TGTGCCAGCACCTTGGGCCTAGCCGTTTCCTACGAGCAGTACTTC.

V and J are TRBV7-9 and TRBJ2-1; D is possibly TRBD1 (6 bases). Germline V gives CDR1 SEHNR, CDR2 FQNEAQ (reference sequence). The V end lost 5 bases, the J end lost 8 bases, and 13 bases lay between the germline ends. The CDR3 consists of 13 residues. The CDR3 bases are TGTGCCAGCAGCCCGGACAGCTTCTATGAGCAGTTCTTC. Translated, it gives CASSPDSFYEQFF.

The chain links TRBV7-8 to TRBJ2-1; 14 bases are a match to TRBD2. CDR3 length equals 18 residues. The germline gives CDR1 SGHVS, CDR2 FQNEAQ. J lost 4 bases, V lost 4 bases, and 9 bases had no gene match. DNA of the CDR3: TGTGCCAGCAGCTCACCTCGGACTAGCGGGAGGATGTACAATGAGCAGTTCTTC. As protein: CASSSPRTSGRMYNEQFF.

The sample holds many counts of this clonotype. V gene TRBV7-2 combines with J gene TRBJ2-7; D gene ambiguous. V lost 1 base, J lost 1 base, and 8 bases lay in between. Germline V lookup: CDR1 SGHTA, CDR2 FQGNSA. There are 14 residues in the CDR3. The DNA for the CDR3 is TGTGCCAGCAGCTTAGGGGGTGCGTCCTACGAGCAGTACTTC. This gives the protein CASSLGGASYEQYF.

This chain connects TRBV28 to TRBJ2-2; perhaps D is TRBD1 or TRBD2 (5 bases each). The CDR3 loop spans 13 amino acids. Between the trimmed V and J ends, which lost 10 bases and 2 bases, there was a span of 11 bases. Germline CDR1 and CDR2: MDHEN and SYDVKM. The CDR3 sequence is CATQGDNTGELFF. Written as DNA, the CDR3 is TGTGCCACCCAAGGGGACAACACCGGGGAGCTGTTTTTT. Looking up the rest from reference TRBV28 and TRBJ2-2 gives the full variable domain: DVKVTQSSRYLVKRTGEKVFLECVQDMDHENMFWYRQDPGLGLRLIYFSYDVKMKEKGDIPEGYSVSREKKERFSLILESASTNQTSMYLCATQGDNTGELFFGEGSRLTVL.

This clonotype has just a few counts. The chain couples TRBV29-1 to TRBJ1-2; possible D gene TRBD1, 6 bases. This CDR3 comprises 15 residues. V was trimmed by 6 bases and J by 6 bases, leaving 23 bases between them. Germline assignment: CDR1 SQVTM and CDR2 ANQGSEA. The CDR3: CSVTKTGGGRNGYTF. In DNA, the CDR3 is TGCAGCGTCACCAAAACGGGAGGGGGGCGGAATGGCTACACCTTC.

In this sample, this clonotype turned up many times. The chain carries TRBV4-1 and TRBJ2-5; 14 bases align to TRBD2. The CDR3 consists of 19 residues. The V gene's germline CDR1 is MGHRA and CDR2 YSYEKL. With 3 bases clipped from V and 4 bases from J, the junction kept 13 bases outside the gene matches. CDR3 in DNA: TGCGCCAGCAGCCAGTGGGGGACTAGCGGGAGATGGAGTGGAGAGACCCAGTACTTC. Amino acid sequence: CASSQWGTSGRWSGETQYF.

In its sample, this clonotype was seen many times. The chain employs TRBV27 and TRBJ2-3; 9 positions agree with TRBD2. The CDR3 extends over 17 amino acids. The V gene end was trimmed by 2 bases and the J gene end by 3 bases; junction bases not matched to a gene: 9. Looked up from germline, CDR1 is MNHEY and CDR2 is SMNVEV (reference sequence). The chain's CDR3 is CASSLVAGTSSTDTQYF. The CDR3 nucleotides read TGTGCCAGCAGTTTAGTGGCCGGGACTAGCTCAACAGATACGCAGTATTTT.

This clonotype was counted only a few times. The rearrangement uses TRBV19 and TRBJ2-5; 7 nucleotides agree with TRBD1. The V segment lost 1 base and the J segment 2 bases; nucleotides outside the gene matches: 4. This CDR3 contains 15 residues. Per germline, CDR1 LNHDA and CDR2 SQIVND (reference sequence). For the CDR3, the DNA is TGTGCCAGTAGTATAGGGGGACAGTTTCAAGAGACCCAGTACTTC. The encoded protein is CASSIGGQFQETQYF.

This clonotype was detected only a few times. CDR3 amino acids: CASSSHSVDRGTDTQYF. DNA for the CDR3: TGCGCCAGCAGCTCCCACTCGGTCGACAGGGGCACAGATACGCAGTATTTT. V and J are TRBV5-1 and TRBJ2-3; TRBD1 agrees at 7 bases. Germline CDR1 and CDR2: SGHRS and YFSETQ. Trimming cost V 3 bases and J 1 base; bases outside gene matches: 11. The CDR3 sequence is 17 residues long.

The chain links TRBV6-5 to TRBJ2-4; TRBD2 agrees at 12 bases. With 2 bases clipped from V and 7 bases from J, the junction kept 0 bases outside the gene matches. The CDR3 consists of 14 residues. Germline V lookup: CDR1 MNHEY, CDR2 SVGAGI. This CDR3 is CASSYTSGRNIQYF. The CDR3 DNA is TGTGCCAGCAGTTACACTAGCGGGAGGAACATTCAGTACTTC.

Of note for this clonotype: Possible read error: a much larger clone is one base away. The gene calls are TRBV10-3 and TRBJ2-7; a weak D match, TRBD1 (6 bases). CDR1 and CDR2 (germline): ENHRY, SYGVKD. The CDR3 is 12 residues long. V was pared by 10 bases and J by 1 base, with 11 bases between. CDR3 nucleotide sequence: TGTGCCACCACAGGGAAGTCCTACGAGCAGTACTTC. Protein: CATTGKSYEQYF.